This T cell receptor beta chain was sequenced for a study of response to subunit inactivated influenza vaccine. Comment on this clonotype: What it binds is unknown.

General study results and limits: Every seasonal influenza vaccination brings in few new T cells, the authors suggested.

TCRdb fed the RT-PCR reads into MiXCR, producing one record per CDR3 protein. The sample records 550,000 to 800,000 distinct CDR3 sequences, approximately 14% being singletons. Trimming stripped 4 bases from V and 10 bases from J, with 13 bases between. CDR1 and CDR2 (germline): SEHNR, FQNEAQ (reference sequence). The CDR3 sequence is 13 residues long. This receptor was obtained from a man over 45 who received an inactivated influenza vaccine. This sequence joins TRBV7-9 and TRBJ1-4, with D hard to call. The material was PBMCs from blood, obtained roughly 12 days after vaccination. The CDR3 spells CASSSTAGLKLFF. For the CDR3, the DNA is TGTGCCAGCAGCTCAACCGCTGGGTTAAAACTGTTTTTT.